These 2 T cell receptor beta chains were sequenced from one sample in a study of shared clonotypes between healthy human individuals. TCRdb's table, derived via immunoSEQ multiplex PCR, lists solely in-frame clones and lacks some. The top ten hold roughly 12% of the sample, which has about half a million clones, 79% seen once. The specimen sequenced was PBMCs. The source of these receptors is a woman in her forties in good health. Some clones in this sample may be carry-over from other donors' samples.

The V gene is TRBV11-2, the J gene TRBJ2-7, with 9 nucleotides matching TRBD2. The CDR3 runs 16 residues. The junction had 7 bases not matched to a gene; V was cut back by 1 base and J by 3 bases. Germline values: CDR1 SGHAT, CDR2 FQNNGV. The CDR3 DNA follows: TGTGCCAGCAGCTTAGGGCTAGCGGGGATCCTCTACGAGCAGTACTTC. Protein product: CASSLGLAGILYEQYF.

The CDR3 region is CASSVRLAGVTGELFF. CDR3 DNA: TGTGCCAGCAGCGTTAGACTAGCGGGAGTCACCGGGGAGCTGTTTTTT. This chain links TRBV7-8 with TRBJ2-2; 12 nucleotides line up with TRBD2. Germline V gene lookup returns CDR1 SGHVS and CDR2 FQNEAQ. The ends lost 5 bases at V and 4 bases at J; junction bases unmatched: 5. CDR3 size: 16 residues.